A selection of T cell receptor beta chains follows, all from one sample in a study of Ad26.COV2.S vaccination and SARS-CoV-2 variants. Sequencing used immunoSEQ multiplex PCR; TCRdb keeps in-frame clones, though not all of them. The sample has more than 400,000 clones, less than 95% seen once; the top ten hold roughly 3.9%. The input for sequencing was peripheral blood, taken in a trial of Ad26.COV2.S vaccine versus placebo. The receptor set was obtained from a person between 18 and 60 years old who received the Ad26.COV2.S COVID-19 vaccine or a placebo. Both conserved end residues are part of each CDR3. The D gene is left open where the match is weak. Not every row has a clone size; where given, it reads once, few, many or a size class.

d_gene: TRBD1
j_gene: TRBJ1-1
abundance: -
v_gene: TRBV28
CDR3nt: TGTGCCAGCAATAACAGGGGGCTTAACACTGAAGCTTTCTTT
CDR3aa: CASNNRGLNTEAFF

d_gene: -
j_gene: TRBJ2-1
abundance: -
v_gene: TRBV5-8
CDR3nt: TGTGCCAGCAGCTTCGAGACGGCCGTTCTCCTTCCCTACAATGAGCAGTTCTTC
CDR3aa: CASSFETAVLLPYNEQFF

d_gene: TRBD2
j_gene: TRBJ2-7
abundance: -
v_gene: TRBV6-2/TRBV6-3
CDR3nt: TGTGCCAGCAGTTACGGTCTGACTAGCGGTACCTCCTACGAGCAGTACTTC
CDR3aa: CASSYGLTSGTSYEQYF

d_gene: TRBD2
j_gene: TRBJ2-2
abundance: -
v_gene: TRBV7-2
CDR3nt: TGTGCCAGCAGCCCAGGACTAGCGGGAGTTAGGACCGGGGAGCTGTTTTTT
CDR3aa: CASSPGLAGVRTGELFF

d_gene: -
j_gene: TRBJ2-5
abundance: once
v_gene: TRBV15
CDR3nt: TGTGCCACCAGCATTTTAGCAGCTACCTACCAAGAGACCCAGTACTTC
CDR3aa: CATSILAATYQETQYF

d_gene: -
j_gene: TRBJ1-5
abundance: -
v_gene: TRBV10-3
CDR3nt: TGTGCCATCAGGGCGGACACCGGCAATCAGCCCCAGCATTTT
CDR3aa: CAIRADTGNQPQHF

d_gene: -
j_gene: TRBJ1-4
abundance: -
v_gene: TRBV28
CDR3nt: TGTGCCAGTAACCCGGGCGGCAGCTACCCAACTAATGAAAAACTGTTTTTT
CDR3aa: CASNPGGSYPTNEKLFF

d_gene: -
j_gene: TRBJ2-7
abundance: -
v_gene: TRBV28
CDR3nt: TGTGCCAGCCGTATGTCGGGGAACTCCTACGAGCAGTACTTC
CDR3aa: CASRMSGNSYEQYF

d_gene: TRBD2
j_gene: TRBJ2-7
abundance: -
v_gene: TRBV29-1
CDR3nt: TGCAGCGTTGCCGGGACTAGCGGGATAAGCGAGCAGTACTTC
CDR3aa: CSVAGTSGISEQYF

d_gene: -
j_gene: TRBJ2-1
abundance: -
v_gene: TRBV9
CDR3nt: TGTGCCAGCAGCGTAGAAGGGTTCGATTTGAATGAGCAGTTCTTC
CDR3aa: CASSVEGFDLNEQFF

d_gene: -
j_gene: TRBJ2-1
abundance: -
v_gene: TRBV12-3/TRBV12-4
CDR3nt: TGTGCCAGCAGCCTCTTGGGTGGCAATGAGCAGTTCTTC
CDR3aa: CASSLLGGNEQFF

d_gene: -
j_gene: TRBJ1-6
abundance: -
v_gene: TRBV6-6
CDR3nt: TGTGCCAGCACGGGTATGGGTAATTCACCCCTCCACTTT
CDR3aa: CASTGMGNSPLHF

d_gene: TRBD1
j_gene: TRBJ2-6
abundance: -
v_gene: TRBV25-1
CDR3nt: TGTGCCAGCAGTGAGAGTGGACAGGTGGGGGCCAACGTCCTGACTTTC
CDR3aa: CASSESGQVGANVLTF

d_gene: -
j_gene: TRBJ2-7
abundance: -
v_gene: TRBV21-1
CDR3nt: TGTGCCAGCAGCCTGCCACAGGGCCAGAGACAAAACGACCCCTACGAGCAGTACTTC
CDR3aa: CASSLPQGQRQNDPYEQYF

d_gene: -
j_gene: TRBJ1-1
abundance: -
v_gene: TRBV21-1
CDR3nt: TGTGCCAGCAGCTCCCACATGACCAACACTGAAGCTTTCTTT
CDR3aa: CASSSHMTNTEAFF

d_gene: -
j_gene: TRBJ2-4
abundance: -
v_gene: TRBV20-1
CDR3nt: TGCAGTGCTAGTCAGAACATTCAGTACTTC
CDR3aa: CSASQNIQYF

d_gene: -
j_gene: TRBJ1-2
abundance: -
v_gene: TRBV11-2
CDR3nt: TGTGCCAGCAGCTTAGAGCAGGGTGCTAGTGGCTACACCTTC
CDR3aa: CASSLEQGASGYTF

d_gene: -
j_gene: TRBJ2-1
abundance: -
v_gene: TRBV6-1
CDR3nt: TGTGCCAGCAGTGAAAAGCATGAGCAGTTCTTC
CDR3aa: CASSEKHEQFF

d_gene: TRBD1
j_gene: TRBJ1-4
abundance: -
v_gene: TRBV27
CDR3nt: TGTGCCAGCAGTTTTAACAGGGGCCACGAAAAACTGTTTTTT
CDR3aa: CASSFNRGHEKLFF

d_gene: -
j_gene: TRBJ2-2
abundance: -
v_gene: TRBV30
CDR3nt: TGTGCCTGGGGGAGTTTGGTCGAGAACACCGGGGAGCTGTTTTTT
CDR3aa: CAWGSLVENTGELFF